The entry below describes one T cell receptor (beta chain). Its antigen is not identified. The data stem from a study of cytomegalovirus exposure and HLA in healthy donors. Broader study findings: Accurate prediction of most subjects' HLA-A and HLA-B alleles from TCR beta sequences was reported. The study recorded 150 to 200 TCR beta chains that were cytomegalovirus-associated.

After removal of 5 bases from V and 7 bases from J, the junction contained 13 bases not matched to a gene. The CDR3 contains 15 residues. Per germline, CDR1 SGHNT and CDR2 YENEEA. The primer mix had 60 Vbeta and 13 Jbeta primers. Assay used: immunoSEQ multiplex PCR; TCRdb lists only in-frame clones, some missing. This table holds 75,000 to 90,000 clones, about 77% found once. This chain links TRBV11-3 with TRBJ1-2; 7 bases agree with TRBD1. The receptor was derived from a man aged 60-69 years in good health and CMV-seronegative. The sample consisted of PBMCs. The CDR3 coding sequence is TGTGCCAGCAGCCCTTTCAAAGCGACAGGGTTTGGCTACACCTTC. Its translation is CASSPFKATGFGYTF.